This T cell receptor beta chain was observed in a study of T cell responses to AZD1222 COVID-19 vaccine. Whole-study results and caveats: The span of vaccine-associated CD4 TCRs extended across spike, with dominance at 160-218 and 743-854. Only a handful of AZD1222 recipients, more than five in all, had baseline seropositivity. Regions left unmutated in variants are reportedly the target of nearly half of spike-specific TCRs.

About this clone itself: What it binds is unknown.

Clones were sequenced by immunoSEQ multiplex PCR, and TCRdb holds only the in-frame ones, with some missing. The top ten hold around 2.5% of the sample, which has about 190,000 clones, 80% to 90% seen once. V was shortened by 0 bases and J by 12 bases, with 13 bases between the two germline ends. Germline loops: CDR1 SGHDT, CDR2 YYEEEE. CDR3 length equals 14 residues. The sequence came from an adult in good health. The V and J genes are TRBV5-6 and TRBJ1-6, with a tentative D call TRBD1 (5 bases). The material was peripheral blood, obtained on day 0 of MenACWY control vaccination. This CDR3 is CASSLAGVHGPLHF. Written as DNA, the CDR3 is TGTGCCAGCAGCTTGGCGGGGGTCCATGGACCCCTCCACTTT. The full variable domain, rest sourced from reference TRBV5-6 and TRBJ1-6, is DAGVTQSPTHLIKTRGQQVTLRCSPKSGHDTVSWYQQALGQGPQFIFQYYEEEERQRGNFPDRFSGHQFPNYSSELNVNALLLGDSALYLCASSLAGVHGPLHFGNGTRLTVT.